Below are 27 T cell receptor beta chains sequenced from a single sample in a study of cytomegalovirus exposure and HLA in healthy donors. PCR primers comprised 60 Vbeta and 13 Jbeta primers. Assay: immunoSEQ multiplex PCR; the TCRdb copy retains only in-frame clones and omits some. This sample has 170,000 or so clones, with about three quarters found just once. Sequenced material: PBMCs. These receptors all stem from a woman in her sixties in good health and CMV-seropositive.

This clone was picked up a small number of times. V usage is TRBV7-3 and J usage is TRBJ2-1; D remains unclear. The CDR3 runs to 14 residues. The germline V gene encodes CDR1 SGHTA and CDR2 FQGTGA. V was shortened by 3 bases and J by 3 bases, with 9 bases between the two germline ends. CDR3 protein: CASSLGSDYNEQFF. The DNA of the CDR3 is TGTGCCAGCAGCTTGGGCTCAGACTACAATGAGCAGTTCTTC.

The rearrangement uses TRBV28 and TRBJ2-1, with 11 bases aligning to TRBD2. The J segment lost 0 bases and the V segment lost 5 bases, leaving 12 bases of the junction unmatched. This CDR3 contains 19 residues. Germline V CDR1 and CDR2: MDHEN, SYDVKM. The CDR3 DNA sequence: TGTGCCAGCAGTCTCTTAACAGGGACTAGCGGTAGCTCCTACAATGAGCAGTTCTTC. Encoded protein: CASSLLTGTSGSSYNEQFF.

The CDR3 protein is CASSLQGNLYGYTF. In DNA form, the CDR3 reads TGTGCCAGCAGCCTACAGGGTAACCTCTATGGCTACACCTTC. The chain carries TRBV7-6 and TRBJ1-2; D might be TRBD1 (6 bases). The CDR3 totals 14 residues. CDR1 is SGHVS, CDR2 FNYEAQ, per germline. V lost 5 bases, J lost 4 bases, and 14 bases lay in between.

For the CDR3, the DNA is TGTGCCAGTCGAACCCTTGGCGGAGATACGCAGTATTTT. Its translation is CASRTLGGDTQYF. The rearrangement joins TRBV19 to TRBJ2-3; D unclear. The V gene's germline CDR1 is LNHDA and CDR2 SQIVND (reference sequence). The CDR3 extends over 13 amino acids. The germline V and J ends were trimmed by 8 bases and 5 bases, with 14 bases remaining between them.

This clone was found once. The chain couples TRBV7-3 to TRBJ2-2; TRBD2 matches 8 bases. CDR3 length: 19 amino acids. Germline lookup yields CDR1 SGHTA and CDR2 FQGTGA. V gave up 0 bases and J gave up 4 bases; unmatched junction bases: 13. CDR3 sequence: CASSLTSGRLAGGTGELFF. The CDR3 DNA follows: TGTGCCAGCAGCTTAACGTCAGGGAGACTTGCGGGAGGCACCGGGGAGCTGTTTTTT.

This rearrangement joins TRBV4-2 to TRBJ2-5; a weak D match, TRBD1 (6 bases). V was trimmed by 2 bases and J by 1 base, leaving 8 bases between them. Per germline, CDR1 LGHNA and CDR2 YNFKEQ. The CDR3 totals 14 residues. The DNA of the CDR3 is TGTGCCAGCAGCCAACCAGGGGTCCAAGAGACCCAGTACTTC. This codes for CASSQPGVQETQYF.

This rearrangement joins TRBV27 to TRBJ2-7, with TRBD2 as a possible D gene (5 bases). CDR3 length: 14 amino acids. Germline loops: CDR1 MNHEY, CDR2 SMNVEV (reference sequence). Trimming shortened V by 5 bases and J by 5 bases, and 16 bases separated the two germline ends. This chain's CDR3 is CASSTSSFGHEQYF. The DNA of the CDR3 is TGTGCCAGCAGTACCTCTAGCTTCGGGCACGAGCAGTACTTC.

The V call is TRBV2, the J call TRBJ2-6; D is unclear. This CDR3 contains 15 residues. V was pared by 2 bases and J by 2 bases, with 7 bases between. Germline CDR1 reads SNHLY; CDR2 reads FYNNEI. DNA for the CDR3: TGTGCCAGCAGTGAATCTCGGGCTGGGGCCAACGTCCTGACTTTC. This translates into CASSESRAGANVLTF. The complete variable domain, with remaining parts taken from reference TRBV2 and TRBJ2-6, reads EPEVTQTPSHQVTQMGQEVILRCVPISNHLYFYWYRQILGQKVEFLVSFYNNEISEKSEIFDDQFSVERPDGSNFTLKIRSTKLEDSAMYFCASSESRAGANVLTFGAGSRLTVL.

The CDR3 nucleotides are TGTGCCAGCAGTTACTCGAGCGGGGTAACCTACAATGAGCAGTTCTTC. It is translated as CASSYSSGVTYNEQFF. The rearrangement uses TRBV6-5 and TRBJ2-1; 7 nucleotides agree with TRBD2. The germline gives CDR1 MNHEY, CDR2 SVGAGI. This CDR3 region has 16 residues. V dropped 0 bases and J dropped 2; count of bases not matched to a gene: 4.

Worth noting for this clone: A junction boundary mismatches the germline segment, possibly from a read error. This chain joins TRBV18 and TRBJ1-1; weak D call: TRBD1 (6 bases). Looked up from germline, CDR1 is KGHSH and CDR2 is LQKENI. The CDR3 spans 15 residues. CDR3 protein: CANSPQGRGNTEAFF. Here the CDR3 DNA reads TGTGCCAACTCACCACAGGGCCGGGGGAACACTGAAGCTTTCTTT.

V gene TRBV6-6 combines with J gene TRBJ2-5; 9 bases align to TRBD1. The germline CDR1 and CDR2 sequences are MNHNY and SVGAGI (reference sequence). The CDR3 consists of 13 residues. V lost 7 bases and J lost 5; bases outside the gene matches: 5. The CDR3 bases are TGTGCCAGCAATTTTGGACAGGGGGAGACCCAGTACTTC. Translation: CASNFGQGETQYF.

On this clone: Mismatch with germline at one junction end may stem from a read error. This same CDR3 is encoded by further DNA sequences in the sample. V usage is TRBV10-3 and J usage is TRBJ2-3; TRBD2 matches 11 bases. Per the germline V gene, CDR1 is ENHRY and CDR2 is SYGVKD. The CDR3 covers 14 residues. Here the CDR3 reads CASSTSGGLDTQYF. CDR3 nucleotide sequence: TGCGCCAGCAGCACTAGCGGGGGTTTAGATACGCAGTATTTT.

The chain couples TRBV30 to TRBJ2-3, with D maybe TRBD2 (6 bases). V gave up 6 bases and J gave up 7 bases, with 20 bases separating them. The CDR3 is made up of 14 amino acids. CDR1 is GTSNPN and CDR2 is SVGIG in the germline V gene (reference sequence). The CDR3 here is CACGSGVTENTQYF. The CDR3 region has the DNA TGTGCCTGCGGTAGCGGCGTCACGGAGAATACGCAGTATTTT. Filled out from reference TRBV30 and TRBJ2-3, the complete variable domain reads SQTIHQWPATLVQPVGSPLSLECTVEGTSNPNLYWYRQAAGRGLQLLFYSVGIGQISSEVPQNLSASRPQDRQFILSSKKLLLSDSGFYLCACGSGVTENTQYFGPGTRLTVL.

This clone is a singleton in its sample. The junction departs from germline at one end; a sequencing error may be responsible. The chain carries TRBV5-1 and TRBJ2-1; D is uncertain. The germline V gene encodes CDR1 SGHRS and CDR2 YFSETQ. The CDR3 has 15 amino acids. In DNA form, the CDR3 reads TGCGCCAGCAGCTTGGGCGGCGGTCCCTACACTGAGCAGTTCTTC. Protein sequence: CASSLGGGPYTEQFF.

The chain uses TRBV28 and TRBJ1-2; TRBD1 matches 12 bases. Germline trimming cut 9 bases from V and 4 bases from J; bases unmatched to any gene: 6. From germline, CDR1 is MDHEN and CDR2 SYDVKM. There are 14 residues in the CDR3. CDR3 coding DNA: TGTGCCAGTACTCCGGGACAGGGGGCCTATGGCTACACCTTC. Its translation: CASTPGQGAYGYTF.

The genes are TRBV28 and TRBJ1-5, with D tentatively TRBD1 (6 bases). The germline V gene has CDR1 MDHEN and CDR2 SYDVKM. The CDR3 loop spans 15 amino acids. The germline V and J ends were trimmed by 3 bases and 7 bases, with 16 bases remaining between them. CDR3 in amino acids: CASSFTSGGRQPQHF. Written as DNA, the CDR3 is TGTGCCAGCAGTTTCACATCGGGGGGCAGGCAGCCCCAGCATTTT.

The chain joins TRBV18 to TRBJ1-4, with TRBD1 identical over 7 bases. Germline-derived CDR1 and CDR2 are KGHSH and LQKENI. The CDR3 is made up of 13 amino acids. V trimming: 2 bases; J trimming: 6 bases; junction bases outside the gene matches: 0. The CDR3 DNA is TGTGCCAGCTCACCAGACAGGGATGAAAAACTGTTTTTT. This encodes CASSPDRDEKLFF.

The chain has TRBV5-1 and TRBJ1-6; tentatively, D is TRBD1 (6 bases). Trimming took 4 bases from V and 8 from J, leaving 10 bases between them. Germline V gene data show CDR1 as SGHRS and CDR2 as YFSETQ. The CDR3 is 13 amino acids. The CDR3 sequence is CASSGNRDSPLHF. The CDR3, as DNA: TGCGCCAGCAGCGGGAACAGGGATTCACCCCTCCACTTT.

The sample holds a few counts of this clone. This chain joins TRBV5-6 and TRBJ2-3; 13 bases map to TRBD2. Germline lookup yields CDR1 SGHDT and CDR2 YYEEEE. The CDR3 totals 16 residues. Losses at the gene ends were 4 bases for V and 6 bases for J; bases not matched to a gene: 8. CDR3 bases: TGTGCCAGCAGCACCGGACTAGCGGGAGAAGTGGATACGCAGTATTTT. Translated, it gives CASSTGLAGEVDTQYF. The entire variable domain, with the rest obtained from reference TRBV5-6 and TRBJ2-3, is as follows: DAGVTQSPTHLIKTRGQQVTLRCSPKSGHDTVSWYQQALGQGPQFIFQYYEEEERQRGNFPDRFSGHQFPNYSSELNVNALLLGDSALYLCASSTGLAGEVDTQYFGPGTRLTVL.

V usage is TRBV5-1 and J usage is TRBJ1-1, with 9 bases that match TRBD1. Germline V gene lookup returns CDR1 SGHRS and CDR2 YFSETQ. The CDR3 totals 16 residues. Germline trimming cut 4 bases from V and 3 bases from J; bases unmatched to any gene: 10. The CDR3 bases are TGCGCCAGCAGCCCCAACAGGGGGCCCGGGGACACTGAAGCTTTCTTT. Protein sequence: CASSPNRGPGDTEAFF.

The rearrangement links TRBV7-2 to TRBJ2-3; TRBD2 matches at 7 bases. The CDR3 is made up of 15 amino acids. In germline, CDR1 is SGHTA, CDR2 FQGNSA. V lost 7 bases to trimming and J lost 2 bases; unmatched junction nucleotides: 9. DNA of the CDR3: TGTGCCAGCACCGTAACCAGCGGGGTCACAGATACGCAGTATTTT. Its protein product is CASTVTSGVTDTQYF.

V and J are TRBV2 and TRBJ1-3, with D possibly being TRBD1 (5 bases). V was shortened by 2 bases and J by 0 bases, with 8 bases between the two germline ends. Germline CDR1 and CDR2: SNHLY and FYNNEI. CDR3 size: 15 residues. CDR3 nucleotides: TGTGCCAGCAGTGAACAGGGTTACTCTGGAAACACCATATATTTT. This sequence encodes CASSEQGYSGNTIYF. The full variable domain, completed using reference TRBV2 and TRBJ1-3, is EPEVTQTPSHQVTQMGQEVILRCVPISNHLYFYWYRQILGQKVEFLVSFYNNEISEKSEIFDDQFSVERPDGSNFTLKIRSTKLEDSAMYFCASSEQGYSGNTIYFGEGSWLTVV.

This sequence joins TRBV2 and TRBJ2-4; 7 positions match TRBD2. V trimming: 7 bases; J trimming: 9 bases; junction bases outside the gene matches: 9. The germline V gene has CDR1 SNHLY and CDR2 FYNNEI. The CDR3 loop spans 13 amino acids. In DNA form, the CDR3 reads TGTGCCAGCAACCCACTCGGGGAGGGCATTCAGTACTTC. Translation: CASNPLGEGIQYF.

The rearrangement joins TRBV27 to TRBJ1-1; D ambiguous. The CDR3 consists of 12 residues. V shed 8 bases and J shed 1 base, with 8 bases lying between them. The germline V gene encodes CDR1 MNHEY and CDR2 SMNVEV (reference sequence). CDR3 DNA sequence: TGTGCCAGCGCGCGTCCGAACACTGAAGCTTTCTTT. It encodes CASARPNTEAFF.

V is TRBV28 and J is TRBJ2-5; D unresolved. CDR3 length: 15 amino acids. The V gene's germline CDR1 is MDHEN and CDR2 SYDVKM. Between the trimmed V and J ends, which lost 7 bases and 1 base, there was a span of 16 bases. CDR3 in amino acids: CASTSRSRFQETQYF. CDR3 in DNA: TGTGCCAGCACCTCACGGTCTCGGTTCCAAGAGACCCAGTACTTC.

The chain has TRBV27 and TRBJ2-2; no definite D call. CDR1 is MNHEY, CDR2 SMNVEV, per germline (reference sequence). CDR3 size: 14 residues. The ends were cut back, 1 base at V and 3 bases at J, with 6 bases in the middle. CDR3 bases: TGTGCCAGCAGTTTATTTTTCGACACCGGGGAGCTGTTTTTT. It specifies CASSLFFDTGELFF.

J is TRBJ1-6 and V is TRBV10-3; 9 nucleotides align to TRBD1. The junction had 4 bases not matched to a gene; V was cut back by 6 bases and J by 16 bases. The CDR3 is made up of 11 amino acids. Germline V CDR1 and CDR2: ENHRY, SYGVKD. CDR3 loop: CAIRAGQGLHF. In DNA form, the CDR3 reads TGTGCCATCAGAGCGGGACAGGGACTCCACTTT.